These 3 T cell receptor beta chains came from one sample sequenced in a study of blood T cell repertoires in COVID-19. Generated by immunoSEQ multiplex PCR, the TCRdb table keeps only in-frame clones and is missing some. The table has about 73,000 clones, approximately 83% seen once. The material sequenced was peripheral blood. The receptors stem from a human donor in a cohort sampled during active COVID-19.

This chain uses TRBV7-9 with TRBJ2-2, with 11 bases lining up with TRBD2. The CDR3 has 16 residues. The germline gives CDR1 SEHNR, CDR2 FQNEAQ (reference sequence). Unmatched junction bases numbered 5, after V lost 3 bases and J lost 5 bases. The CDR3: CASSFLSSGGTGELFF. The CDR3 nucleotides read TGTGCCAGCAGCTTCTTGTCTAGCGGGGGGACCGGGGAGCTGTTTTTT.

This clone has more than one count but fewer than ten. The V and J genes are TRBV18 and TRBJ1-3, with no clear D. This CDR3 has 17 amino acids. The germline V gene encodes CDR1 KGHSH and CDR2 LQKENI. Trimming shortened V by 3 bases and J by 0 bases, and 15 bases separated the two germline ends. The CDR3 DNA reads TGTGCCAGCTCACCGAATCGTGAGAAAGTCTCTGGAAACACCATATATTTT. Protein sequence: CASSPNREKVSGNTIYF.

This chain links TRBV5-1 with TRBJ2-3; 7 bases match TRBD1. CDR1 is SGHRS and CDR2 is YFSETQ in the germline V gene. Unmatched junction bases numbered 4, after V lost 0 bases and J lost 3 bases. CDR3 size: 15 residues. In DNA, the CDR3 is TGCGCCAGCAGCTTGGTAGGGGGCGCAACAGATACGCAGTATTTT. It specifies CASSLVGGATDTQYF. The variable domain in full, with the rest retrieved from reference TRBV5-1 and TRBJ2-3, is KAGVTQTPRYLIKTRGQQVTLSCSPISGHRSVSWYQQTPGQGLQFLFEYFSETQRNKGNFPGRFSGRQFSNSRSEMNVSTLELGDSALYLCASSLVGGATDTQYFGPGTRLTVL.